Included here is one TCR beta chain sequence, with context. The data originate from a study of shared clonotypes between healthy human individuals. In the source study's methods: Owing to the provision of junction-only sequences devoid of quality scores by immunoSEQ, filtering differed. The method was immunoSEQ multiplex PCR; TCRdb's version includes in-frame clones alone and lacks a portion of them. The DNA gave D and trimming, while V, J and clone size come from that table. Here the sample spans roughly 2,300,000 clones, 85% to 95% being singletons. This CDR3 is 15 amino acids long. V dropped 5 bases and J dropped 2; count of bases not matched to a gene: 6. The germline V gene has CDR1 SGHTA and CDR2 FQGNSA.

This TCR came from a man aged 18 to 35 in good health. Some clones in this sample may be carry-over from other donors' samples. The sequenced sample was naive CD4+ T cells from PBMCs. Subset of the sample: CD45RA+ positively selected. The V gene is TRBV7-2, the J gene TRBJ1-5, with 7 bases aligning to TRBD1. As DNA, the CDR3 is TGTGCCAGCAGCCCGAGGGACAGCGGCAATCAGCCCCAGCATTTT. Its translation: CASSPRDSGNQPQHF.